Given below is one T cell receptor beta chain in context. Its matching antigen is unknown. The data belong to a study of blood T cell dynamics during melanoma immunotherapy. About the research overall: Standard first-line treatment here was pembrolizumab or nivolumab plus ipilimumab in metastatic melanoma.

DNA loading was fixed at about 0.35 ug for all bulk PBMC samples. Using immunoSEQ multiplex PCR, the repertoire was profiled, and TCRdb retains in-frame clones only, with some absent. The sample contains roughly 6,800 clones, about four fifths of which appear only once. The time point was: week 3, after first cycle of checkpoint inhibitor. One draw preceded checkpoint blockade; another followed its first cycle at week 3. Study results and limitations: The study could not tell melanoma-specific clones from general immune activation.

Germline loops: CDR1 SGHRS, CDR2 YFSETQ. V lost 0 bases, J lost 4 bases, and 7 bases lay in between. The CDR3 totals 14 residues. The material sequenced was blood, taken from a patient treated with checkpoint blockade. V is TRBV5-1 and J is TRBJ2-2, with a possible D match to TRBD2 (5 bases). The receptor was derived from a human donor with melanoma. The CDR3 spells CASSLERATGELFF. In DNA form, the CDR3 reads TGCGCCAGCAGCTTGGAGAGGGCCACCGGGGAGCTGTTTTTT.